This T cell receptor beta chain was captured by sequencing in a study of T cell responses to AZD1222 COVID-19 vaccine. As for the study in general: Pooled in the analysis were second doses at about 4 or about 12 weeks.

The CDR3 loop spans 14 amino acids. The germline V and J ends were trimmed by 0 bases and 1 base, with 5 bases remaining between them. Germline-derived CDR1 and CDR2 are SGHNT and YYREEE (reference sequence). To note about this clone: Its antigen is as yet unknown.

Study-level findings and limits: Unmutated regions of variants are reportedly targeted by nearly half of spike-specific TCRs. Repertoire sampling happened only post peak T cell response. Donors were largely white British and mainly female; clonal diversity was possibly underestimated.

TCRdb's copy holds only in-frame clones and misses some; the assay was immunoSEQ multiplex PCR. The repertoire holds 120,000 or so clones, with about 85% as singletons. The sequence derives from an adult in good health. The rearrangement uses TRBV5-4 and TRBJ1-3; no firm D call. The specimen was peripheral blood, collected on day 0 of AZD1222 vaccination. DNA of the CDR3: TGTGCCAGCAGCTTGGGACCTTCTGGAAACACCATATATTTT. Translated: CASSLGPSGNTIYF.